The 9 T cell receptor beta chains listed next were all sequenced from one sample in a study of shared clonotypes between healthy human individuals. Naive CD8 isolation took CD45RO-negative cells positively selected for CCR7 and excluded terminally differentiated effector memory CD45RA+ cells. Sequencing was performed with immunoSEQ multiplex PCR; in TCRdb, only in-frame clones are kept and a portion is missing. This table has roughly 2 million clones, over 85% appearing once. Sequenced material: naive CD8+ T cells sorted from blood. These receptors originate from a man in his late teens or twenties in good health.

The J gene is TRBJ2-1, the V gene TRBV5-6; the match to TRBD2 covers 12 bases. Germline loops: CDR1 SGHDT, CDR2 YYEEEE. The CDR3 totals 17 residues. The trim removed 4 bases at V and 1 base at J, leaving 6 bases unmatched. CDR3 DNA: TGTGCCAGCAGCACCGGGACTAGCGGGTTGTCCTACAATGAGCAGTTCTTC. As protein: CASSTGTSGLSYNEQFF.

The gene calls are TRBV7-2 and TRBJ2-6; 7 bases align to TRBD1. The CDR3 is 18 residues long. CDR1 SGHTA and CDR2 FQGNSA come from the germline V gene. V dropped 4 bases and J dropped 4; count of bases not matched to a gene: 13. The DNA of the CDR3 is TGTGCCAGCAGCTCGATCGCGACAGGGCGGTTAGGGGCCAACGTCCTGACTTTC. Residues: CASSSIATGRLGANVLTF.

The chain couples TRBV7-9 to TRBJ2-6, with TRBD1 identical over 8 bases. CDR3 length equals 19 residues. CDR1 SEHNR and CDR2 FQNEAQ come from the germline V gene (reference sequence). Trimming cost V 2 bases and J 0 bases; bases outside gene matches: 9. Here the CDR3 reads CASSLSGTGILSGANVLTF. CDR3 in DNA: TGTGCCAGCAGCTTAAGTGGGACAGGTATACTCTCTGGGGCCAACGTCCTGACTTTC.

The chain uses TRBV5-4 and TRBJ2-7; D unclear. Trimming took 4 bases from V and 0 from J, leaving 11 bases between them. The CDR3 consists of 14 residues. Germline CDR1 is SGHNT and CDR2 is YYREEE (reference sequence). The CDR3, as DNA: TGTGCCAGCAGCCCGCCGGGCAGCTCCTACGAGCAGTACTTC. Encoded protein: CASSPPGSSYEQYF.

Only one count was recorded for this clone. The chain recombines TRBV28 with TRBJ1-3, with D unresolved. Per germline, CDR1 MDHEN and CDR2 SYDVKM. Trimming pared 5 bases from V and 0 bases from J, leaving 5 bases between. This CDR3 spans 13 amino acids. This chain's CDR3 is CASSPNSGNTIYF. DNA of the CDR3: TGTGCCAGCAGTCCTAACTCTGGAAACACCATATATTTT.

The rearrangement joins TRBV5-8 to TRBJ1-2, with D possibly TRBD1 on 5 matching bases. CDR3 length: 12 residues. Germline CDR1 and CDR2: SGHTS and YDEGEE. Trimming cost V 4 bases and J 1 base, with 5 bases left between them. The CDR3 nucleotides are TGTGCCAGCAGCGACAGTAACTATGGCTACACCTTC. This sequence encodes CASSDSNYGYTF.

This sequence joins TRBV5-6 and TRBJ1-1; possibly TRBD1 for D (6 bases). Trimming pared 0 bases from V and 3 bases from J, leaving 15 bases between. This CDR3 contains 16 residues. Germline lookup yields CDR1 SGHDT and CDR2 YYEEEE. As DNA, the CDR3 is TGTGCCAGCAGCTTGGCGGGGGGCGCGACGGACACTGAAGCTTTCTTT. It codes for CASSLAGGATDTEAFF.

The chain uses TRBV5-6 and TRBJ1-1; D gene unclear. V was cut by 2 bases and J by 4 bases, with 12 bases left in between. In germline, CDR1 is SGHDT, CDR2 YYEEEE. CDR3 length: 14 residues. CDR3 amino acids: CASSFNWEITEAFF. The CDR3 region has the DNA TGTGCCAGCAGCTTTAACTGGGAGATCACTGAAGCTTTCTTT.

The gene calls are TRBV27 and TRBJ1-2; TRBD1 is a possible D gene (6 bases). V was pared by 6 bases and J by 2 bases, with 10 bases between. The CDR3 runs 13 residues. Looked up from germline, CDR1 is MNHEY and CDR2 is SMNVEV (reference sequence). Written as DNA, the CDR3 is TGTGCCAGCAGCAAGCAGGGGAACTATGGCTACACCTTC. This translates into CASSKQGNYGYTF.